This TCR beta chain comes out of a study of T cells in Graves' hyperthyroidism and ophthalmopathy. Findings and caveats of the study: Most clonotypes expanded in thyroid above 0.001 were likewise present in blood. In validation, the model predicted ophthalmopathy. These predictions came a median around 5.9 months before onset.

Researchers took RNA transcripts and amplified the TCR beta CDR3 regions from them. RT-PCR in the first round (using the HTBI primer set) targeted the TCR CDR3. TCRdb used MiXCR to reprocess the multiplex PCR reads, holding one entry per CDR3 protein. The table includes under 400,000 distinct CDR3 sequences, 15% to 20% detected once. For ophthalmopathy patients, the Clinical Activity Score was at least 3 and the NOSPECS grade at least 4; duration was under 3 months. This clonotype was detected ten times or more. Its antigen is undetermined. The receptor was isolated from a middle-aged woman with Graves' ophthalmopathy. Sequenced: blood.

The CDR3 DNA reads as TGCAGTGCTAGGCTTACGGACGGAAGCTACGAGCAGTACTTC. This codes for CSARLTDGSYEQYF. The chain combines TRBV20-1 with TRBJ2-7; D unresolved. The V gene lost 3 bases and the J gene lost 3 bases, with 15 bases spanning the gap. In germline, CDR1 is DFQATT, CDR2 SNEGSKA (reference sequence). The CDR3 is 14 residues long.